The TCR beta chain described here comes from a study of blood T cell repertoires in COVID-19. Per the original methods: How many nucleated cells were present was estimated from reference gene primer amplification. Measured with immunoSEQ multiplex PCR; TCRdb has only the in-frame clones, and not every one. The D gene and trimming were derived from the DNA, and the V and J assignments and clone size from that table. The sample records 350,000 or so clones, 88% being singletons. All enrollees were about 18 to 100 years old and from approximately 25 US areas. Clinical history reported by participants formed the basis on which cohorts were assigned. Each exposed participant met a COVID-19 case in the 2 weeks preceding study entry. V lost 0 bases, J lost 10 bases, and 14 bases stayed unmatched. The CDR3 runs to 17 residues. Germline V gives CDR1 SGHKS, CDR2 YYEKEE (reference sequence).

This sequence joins TRBV5-5 and TRBJ2-1; 9 positions agree with TRBD2. Material for sequencing was PBMCs or T cells enriched from blood (not recorded which). This clonotype originated in a woman aged 25 to 39 who had been exposed to COVID-19. The CDR3: CASSLATRIAGVGEQFF. Written as DNA, the CDR3 is TGTGCCAGCAGCTTGGCCACGAGGATAGCGGGAGTCGGAGAGCAGTTCTTC. Full variable domain (remainder filled in from reference TRBV5-5 and TRBJ2-1): DAGVTQSPTHLIKTRGQQVTLRCSPISGHKSVSWYQQVLGQGPQFIFQYYEKEERGRGNFPDRFSARQFPNYSSELNVNALLLGDSALYLCASSLATRIAGVGEQFFGPGTRLTVL.